The 15 T cell receptor beta chains reported below all come from one sample, sequenced in a study of blood T cells in healthy people across ages. Primed by a sample-barcoded 5' primer and a J-beta primer mix, a second PCR proceeded for roughly 7 to 11 cycles. A single record per CDR3 protein comes from TCRdb applying MiXCR to the 5' RACE reads. The sample carries some 710,000 distinct CDR3 sequences, around a fifth recorded once. The sequenced sample consisted of blood. Every receptor here comes from a man aged 65 to 85 in good health.

This clonotype was counted at least ten times. The V and J genes are TRBV29-1 and TRBJ2-7; 8 bases are shared with TRBD1. Germline V CDR1 and CDR2: SQVTM, ANQGSEA. The CDR3 runs 12 residues. The ends lost 5 bases at V and 2 bases at J; junction bases unmatched: 2. The CDR3 DNA is TGCAGCGTTTACAGGGGGGCCTACGAGCAGTACTTC. It encodes CSVYRGAYEQYF.

The CDR3 is CASRSADSYYYEQYF. CDR3 coding DNA: TGTGCCAGCAGGTCCGCCGACAGTTACTACTACGAGCAGTACTTC. This chain links TRBV5-5 with TRBJ2-7, with D perhaps matching TRBD1 (5 bases). The CDR3 extends over 15 amino acids. Trimming shortened V by 5 bases and J by 3 bases, and 18 bases separated the two germline ends. Germline assignment: CDR1 SGHKS and CDR2 YYEKEE (reference sequence).

This chain joins TRBV13 and TRBJ2-5; TRBD1 is a possible D gene (5 bases). The V gene's germline CDR1 is PRHDT and CDR2 FYEKMQ (reference sequence). The CDR3 extends over 13 amino acids. The V end was cut by 2 bases, the J end by 11 bases, with 15 bases between. CDR3 coding DNA: TGTGCCAGCAGCTTACTGGGGCTTGTGGAGCAGTACTTC. Residues: CASSLLGLVEQYF.

This clonotype was seen a handful of times. The rearrangement links TRBV6-6 to TRBJ2-2, with unresolved D. Germline CDR1 is MNHNY and CDR2 is SVGAGI (reference sequence). V lost 8 bases to trimming and J lost 0 bases, with 10 bases between them. This CDR3 has 14 amino acids. The CDR3, as DNA: TGTGCCAGCTGGTGGCCTCCGAACACCGGGGAGCTGTTTTTT. Translation: CASWWPPNTGELFF.

The chain combines TRBV5-1 with TRBJ1-2, with TRBD1 identical over 7 bases. V shed 0 bases and J 5 bases; nucleotides not matched to a gene: 7. The germline V gene has CDR1 SGHRS and CDR2 YFSETQ. This CDR3 comprises 15 residues. The CDR3 coding sequence is TGCGCCAGCAGCTTGGATGGAGGGGGCGAGTATGGCTACACCTTC. It yields the protein CASSLDGGGEYGYTF.

This clonotype has a single count. Compared with germline, one end of the junction differs, possibly owing to a read error. The chain employs TRBV6-5 and TRBJ2-2, with 7 bases identical to TRBD2. CDR3 length: 14 residues. Germline V gives CDR1 MNHEY, CDR2 SVGAGI. CDR3 loop: CASGYGGSTGELFF. The CDR3 DNA reads TGTGCCAGCGGTTACGGGGGGAGCACCGGGGAGCTGTTTTTT.

The table lists this clonotype with a few counts. This sequence joins TRBV7-9 and TRBJ2-3; D uncertain. Looked up from germline, CDR1 is SEHNR and CDR2 is FQNEAQ (reference sequence). The CDR3 sequence is 12 residues long. The ends were cut back, 5 bases at V and 6 bases at J, with 9 bases in the middle. DNA for the CDR3: TGTGCCAGCAGCCCCCTCTTGGATACGCAGTATTTT. This gives the protein CASSPLLDTQYF.

Regarding this clonotype: With a much larger clone just one base away, this may be a read error. The genes are TRBV6-1 and TRBJ2-1; 7 bases line up with TRBD2. The germline gives CDR1 MNHNS, CDR2 SASEGT. The CDR3 totals 14 residues. The ends lost 10 bases at V and 0 bases at J; junction bases unmatched: 6. This chain's CDR3 is CATLWGGSYNEQFF. The CDR3 DNA follows: TGTGCCACATTATGGGGGGGCTCCTACAATGAGCAGTTCTTC.

J is TRBJ2-1 and V is TRBV2; TRBD1 agrees at 7 bases. V trimming: 9 bases; J trimming: 2 bases; junction bases outside the gene matches: 7. The germline V gene encodes CDR1 SNHLY and CDR2 FYNNEI. This CDR3 is 14 amino acids long. The DNA of the CDR3 is TGTGCCAGAAACCAGGGGGTAGCCTACAATGAGCAGTTCTTC. Encoded protein: CARNQGVAYNEQFF.

This clonotype was detected a few times. J is TRBJ2-7 and V is TRBV19, with 8 positions matching TRBD1. This CDR3 spans 14 amino acids. V was clipped by 3 bases and J by 4 bases; unmatched bases: 5. Germline values: CDR1 LNHDA, CDR2 SQIVND (reference sequence). The CDR3 sequence is CASSIGTGPYEQYF. As DNA, the CDR3 is TGTGCCAGTAGTATTGGGACAGGACCTTACGAGCAGTACTTC.

This clonotype turned up a few times. The genes are TRBV12-3 or TRBV12-4 and TRBJ2-3; TRBD1 matches 9 bases. J lost 6 bases, V lost 7 bases, and 11 bases had no gene match. The CDR3 runs 15 residues. The CDR3 bases are TGTGCCAGCAACCCGGACAGGGGCATCGGGGATACGCAGTATTTT. Translation: CASNPDRGIGDTQYF.

This clonotype showed up many times. V usage is TRBV29-1 and J usage is TRBJ1-3; no reliable D call. V shed 4 bases and J shed 4 bases, with 11 bases lying between them. The CDR3 runs 13 residues. From germline, CDR1 is SQVTM and CDR2 ANQGSEA. CDR3 nucleotides: TGCAGCGTTGGGTCCAGTTCCGGAAACACCATATATTTT. Translated, it gives CSVGSSSGNTIYF.

The rearrangement links TRBV4-1 to TRBJ2-5, with TRBD2 matching over 8 bases. The CDR3 is made up of 18 amino acids. V lost 0 bases to trimming and J lost 4 bases; unmatched junction nucleotides: 13. Germline V lookup: CDR1 MGHRA, CDR2 YSYEKL. The CDR3 reads CASSQDPQSGSRRETQYF. DNA for the CDR3: TGCGCCAGCAGCCAAGACCCCCAAAGCGGGAGTAGAAGAGAGACCCAGTACTTC.

This clonotype was seen more than once but under ten times. The chain employs TRBV5-1 and TRBJ1-6; D remains ambiguous. The CDR3 consists of 13 residues. Germline lookup yields CDR1 SGHRS and CDR2 YFSETQ. V was shortened by 4 bases and J by 8 bases, with 10 bases between the two germline ends. CDR3 region: CASSLRTDSPLHF. The CDR3 DNA reads as TGCGCCAGCAGCCTTAGGACCGATTCACCCCTCCACTTT.

This clonotype was seen a few times. The genes are TRBV30 and TRBJ2-6, with D perhaps being TRBD1 or TRBD2 (5 bases each). Trimming shortened V by 0 bases and J by 4 bases, and 10 bases separated the two germline ends. This CDR3 has 15 amino acids. The germline V gene encodes CDR1 GTSNPN and CDR2 SVGIG (reference sequence). The CDR3: CAWSVTGAGANVLTF. DNA for the CDR3: TGTGCCTGGAGTGTAACCGGGGCCGGGGCCAACGTCCTGACTTTC.